These T cell receptor beta chains were read from a single sample in a study of cytomegalovirus exposure and HLA in healthy donors. Sequenced by immunoSEQ multiplex PCR; TCRdb stores in-frame clones only, minus some. The sample lists around 120,000 clones, 86% seen once, with approximately 4.9% in the top ten. Sequencing was performed on PBMCs. These receptors all stem from a man aged 18 to 29 in good health and CMV-seronegative. Both conserved end residues are part of each CDR3. The D gene is left open where the match is weak. Expanded clones are given a class, and other clones once, few, many or no size at all.

J: TRBJ2-7; D: NA; size: NA; V: TRBV2; CDR3: CASMRSTRDTYEQYF; DNA: TGTGCCAGCATGAGGTCGACACGGGACACCTACGAGCAGTACTTC
J: TRBJ2-2; D: TRBD2; size: NA; V: TRBV13; CDR3: CASRIAGGPPGELFF; DNA: TGTGCCAGCAGGATTGCGGGGGGGCCCCCCGGGGAGCTGTTTTTT
J: TRBJ2-7; D: TRBD1; size: NA; V: TRBV5-1; CDR3: CASSLEGQGIYEQYF; DNA: TGCGCCAGCAGCTTGGAGGGACAGGGGATCTACGAGCAGTACTTC
J: TRBJ1-2; D: NA; size: NA; V: TRBV4-1; CDR3: CASSRTAWGTNYGYTF; DNA: TGCGCCAGCAGCCGGACAGCATGGGGTACTAACTATGGCTACACCTTC
J: TRBJ1-1; D: NA; size: few; V: TRBV10-1; CDR3: CASSPRVGGTEAFF; DNA: TGCGCCAGCAGTCCCAGGGTAGGGGGCACTGAAGCTTTCTTT
J: TRBJ2-1; D: TRBD2; size: NA; V: TRBV5-1; CDR3: CASSYGGRGTRDNEQFF; DNA: TGCGCCAGCAGCTATGGCGGGAGGGGAACGAGGGACAATGAGCAGTTCTTC
J: TRBJ2-7; D: TRBD1; size: NA; V: TRBV7-2; CDR3: CASSSRTGSYEQYF; DNA: TGTGCCAGCAGCTCCCGGACAGGCTCCTACGAGCAGTACTTC
J: TRBJ2-1; D: NA; size: NA; V: TRBV19; CDR3: CASSIPGLPYNEQFF; DNA: TGTGCCAGTAGTATACCGGGACTGCCTTACAATGAGCAGTTCTTC
J: TRBJ2-2; D: TRBD1; size: NA; V: TRBV30; CDR3: CAWSGTGWRGELFF; DNA: TGTGCCTGGAGTGGGACAGGGTGGCGCGGGGAGCTGTTTTTT
J: TRBJ2-7; D: NA; size: NA; V: TRBV4-1; CDR3: CASSQGHGQITYEQYF; DNA: TGCGCCAGCAGCCAAGGGCATGGACAAATTACCTACGAGCAGTACTTC
J: TRBJ1-2; D: TRBD1; size: NA; V: TRBV14; CDR3: CASSQTGQGRNYGYTF; DNA: TGTGCCAGCAGCCAAACAGGACAGGGGAGAAACTATGGCTACACCTTC
J: TRBJ1-1; D: NA; size: NA; V: TRBV19; CDR3: CASSTIRNTEAFF; DNA: TGTGCCAGTAGTACCATCAGGAACACTGAAGCTTTCTTT
J: TRBJ2-1; D: TRBD1; size: NA; V: TRBV18; CDR3: CASSPLGQVNSEQFF; DNA: TGTGCCAGCTCACCACTAGGACAGGTCAACAGTGAGCAGTTCTTC
J: TRBJ2-6; D: NA; size: NA; V: TRBV30; CDR3: CAWSRGSGANVLTF; DNA: TGTGCCTGGTCCCGGGGGTCTGGGGCCAACGTCCTGACTTTC
J: TRBJ2-5; D: NA; size: NA; V: TRBV19; CDR3: CASSIVAARVETQYF; DNA: TGTGCCAGTAGTATAGTGGCGGCGCGGGTGGAGACCCAGTACTTC
J: TRBJ2-2; D: TRBD1; size: NA; V: TRBV29-1; CDR3: CSVNRGRDTGELFF; DNA: TGCAGCGTTAACAGGGGGCGCGACACCGGGGAGCTGTTTTTT
J: TRBJ1-6; D: NA; size: NA; V: TRBV20-1; CDR3: CSAGGGTLHF; DNA: TGCAGTGCTGGGGGGGGGACCCTCCACTTT
J: TRBJ2-1; D: TRBD2; size: NA; V: TRBV27; CDR3: CASSLLTSGGPHEQFF; DNA: TGTGCCAGCAGTCTCCTGACTAGCGGGGGACCACATGAGCAGTTCTTC
J: TRBJ2-1; D: NA; size: NA; V: TRBV27; CDR3: CASTPAGGTYNEQFF; DNA: TGTGCCAGCACGCCAGCAGGGGGGACCTACAATGAGCAGTTCTTC
J: TRBJ1-4; D: NA; size: NA; V: TRBV27; CDR3: CASSPSGIYNEKLFF; DNA: TGTGCCAGCAGTCCCTCAGGGATCTATAATGAAAAACTGTTTTTT
J: TRBJ1-1; D: NA; size: NA; V: TRBV7-9; CDR3: CASSLGTRDTEAFF; DNA: TGTGCCAGCAGCTTAGGGACTCGGGACACTGAAGCTTTCTTT
J: TRBJ2-1; D: TRBD2; size: NA; V: TRBV4-1; CDR3: CASSQGLAGELYNEQFF; DNA: TGCGCCAGCAGCCAGGGACTAGCGGGAGAACTCTACAATGAGCAGTTCTTC
J: TRBJ1-1; D: NA; size: NA; V: TRBV30; CDR3: CAWSVQGGNTEAFF; DNA: TGTGCCTGGAGTGTACAAGGGGGAAACACTGAAGCTTTCTTT
J: TRBJ2-3; D: NA; size: NA; V: TRBV5-6; CDR3: CASSDGGGGFTDTQYF; DNA: TGTGCCAGCAGCGACGGCGGCGGAGGATTCACAGATACGCAGTATTTT
J: TRBJ1-1; D: NA; size: NA; V: TRBV15; CDR3: CATSRATDVEAFF; DNA: TGTGCCACCAGCAGAGCCACTGATGTTGAAGCTTTCTTT
J: TRBJ1-4; D: TRBD1; size: NA; V: TRBV7-2; CDR3: CASSRGQGVGEKLFF; DNA: TGTGCCAGCAGCCGAGGACAGGGCGTAGGGGAAAAACTGTTTTTT
J: TRBJ2-3; D: TRBD2; size: NA; V: TRBV5-4; CDR3: CASSWGLAATDTQYF; DNA: TGTGCCAGCAGCTGGGGACTAGCGGCCACAGATACGCAGTATTTT
J: TRBJ2-3; D: NA; size: NA; V: TRBV5-1; CDR3: CASSLGLPSTDTQYF; DNA: TGCGCCAGCAGCTTGGGACTACCAAGCACAGATACGCAGTATTTT
J: TRBJ2-1; D: NA; size: NA; V: TRBV6-4; CDR3: CASSDSSGSYNEQFF; DNA: TGTGCCAGCAGTGACTCATCCGGGAGCTACAATGAGCAGTTCTTC
J: TRBJ1-2; D: NA; size: once; V: TRBV9; CDR3: CASSVDPRLTDYGYTF; DNA: TGTGCCAGCAGCGTAGACCCCAGGCTGACCGACTATGGCTACACCTTC
J: TRBJ1-4; D: TRBD1; size: NA; V: TRBV6-6; CDR3: CASRDRTGPLEKLFF; DNA: TGTGCCAGCAGAGACCGGACAGGGCCACTTGAAAAACTGTTTTTT
J: TRBJ1-5; D: TRBD1; size: NA; V: TRBV27; CDR3: CASSYGDRGGQPQHF; DNA: TGTGCCAGCAGTTATGGGGACAGGGGAGGACAGCCCCAGCATTTT
J: TRBJ1-4; D: TRBD1; size: few; V: TRBV6-1; CDR3: CATEDRGHEKLFF; DNA: TGTGCCACCGAAGACAGGGGGCACGAAAAACTGTTTTTT
J: TRBJ2-1; D: TRBD2; size: once; V: TRBV2; CDR3: CASPGAGEGNNEQFF; DNA: TGTGCCAGCCCCGGGGCGGGAGAGGGCAACAATGAGCAGTTCTTC
J: TRBJ1-2; D: NA; size: NA; V: TRBV5-8; CDR3: CASRFLQGSNYGYTF; DNA: TGTGCCAGCAGATTCCTACAGGGAAGTAACTATGGCTACACCTTC
J: TRBJ2-1; D: NA; size: NA; V: TRBV5-5; CDR3: CASSSLSLDEQFF; DNA: TGTGCCAGCAGCTCACTTAGCCTCGATGAGCAGTTCTTC
J: TRBJ1-1; D: TRBD1; size: NA; V: TRBV30; CDR3: CAWTGGTGRRVNTEAFF; DNA: TGTGCCTGGACCGGGGGGACAGGTCGTCGGGTTAACACTGAAGCTTTCTTT
J: TRBJ2-5; D: TRBD1; size: NA; V: TRBV5-4; CDR3: CASSLRQGADVETQYF; DNA: TGTGCCAGCAGCTTACGACAGGGCGCTGACGTGGAGACCCAGTACTTC
J: TRBJ2-3; D: NA; size: NA; V: TRBV9; CDR3: CASSVGGDDTQYF; DNA: TGTGCCAGCAGCGTAGGGGGGGACGATACGCAGTATTTT
J: TRBJ1-1; D: NA; size: NA; V: TRBV5-1; CDR3: CASSPRVAFF; DNA: TGCGCCAGCAGCCCCCGGGTAGCTTTCTTT